Listed below are T cell receptor beta chains from one sample, sequenced in a study of T cells in Graves' hyperthyroidism and ophthalmopathy. TCRdb recomputed calls from the multiplex PCR reads with MiXCR, one row per CDR3 protein. The sample contains over 700,000 distinct CDR3 sequences, 15% to 20% of which appear only once. The sequenced sample was blood. These receptors were collected from a woman aged 50 to 65 with Graves' hyperthyroidism that later progressed to Graves' ophthalmopathy. CDR3s include the opening cysteine and the closing phenylalanine or tryptophan. Fields, in order: D gene, J gene, clone size, V gene, CDR3 DNA, CDR3 protein. A D gene is named only where the DNA matches it firmly. Clone size is stated in some rows and not others, as once, few, many or a class when expanded.

- TRBJ2-7 many TRBV20-1 TGCAGTGCTAGAGTTGCTTACCTAAGGGCCTACGAGCAGTACTTC CSARVAYLRAYEQYF
- TRBJ2-7 - TRBV6-5 TGTGCCAGCAGTTACGGCTTGGGGGGGCTCTACGAGCAGTACTTC CASSYGLGGLYEQYF
TRBD1 TRBJ1-5 - TRBV6-5 TGTGCCAGCAGTTACCTAGGGACAGAAGGTAATCAGCCCCAGCATTTT CASSYLGTEGNQPQHF
- TRBJ1-6 many TRBV27 TGTGCCAGCAGTCAGGACATCTACAGCTCCTATAATTCACCCCTCCACTTT CASSQDIYSSYNSPLHF
- TRBJ2-5 - TRBV5-8 TGTGCCAGCCAACAGGTTCAAGAGACCCAGTACTTC CASQQVQETQYF
- TRBJ2-7 - TRBV2 TGTGCCAGCAGTGAATTCTATCAGCAGTACTTC CASSEFYQQYF
TRBD2 TRBJ2-1 few TRBV30 TGTGCCTGGGGGACTAGTTTAGTTGAGCAGTTCTTC CAWGTSLVEQFF
TRBD1 TRBJ2-1 many TRBV18 TGTGCCAGCAGCCCCCGGGACAGCTACAATGAGCAGTTCTTC CASSPRDSYNEQFF
TRBD1 TRBJ1-6 few TRBV12-3/TRBV12-4 TGTGCCAGCAGTTTAGACAGGGGGCTTTATAATTCACCCCTCCACTTT CASSLDRGLYNSPLHF
TRBD1 TRBJ2-7 few TRBV12-5 TGTGCTAGTGGTCGACAGGGCCCCTACGAGCAGTACTTC CASGRQGPYEQYF
TRBD1 TRBJ2-1 few TRBV14 TGTGCCAGCAGCCACTCCGGGACAGGGCTATACAATGAGCAGTTCTTC CASSHSGTGLYNEQFF
TRBD1 TRBJ1-1 - TRBV20-1 TGCAGTGCCCAATCCGGACAGGGAGGCACTGAAGCTTTCTTT CSAQSGQGGTEAFF
TRBD1 TRBJ2-1 - TRBV7-8 TGTGCCAGCAGCTTAGGGGACAGGGTTGATGAGCAGTTCTTC CASSLGDRVDEQFF
- TRBJ1-2 many TRBV11-1 TGTGCCAGCAGCTTCAGGGGCTATGGCTACACCTTC CASSFRGYGYTF
- TRBJ2-5 many TRBV12-3/TRBV12-4 TGTGCCAGCAGTTTACTGGGGGGAGAGACCCAGTACTTC CASSLLGGETQYF
- TRBJ1-5 - TRBV19 TGTGCCAGTAGTATAGATTGGCAGCAGCCCCAGCATTTT CASSIDWQQPQHF
- TRBJ1-6 - TRBV5-1 TGCGCCAGCAGTTTCACAGGGAAGGATAATTCACCCCTCCACTTT CASSFTGKDNSPLHF
TRBD1 TRBJ1-1 - TRBV5-1 TGCGCCAGCAGCCAATTAACCGGGACAGGAGGTGAAGCTTTCTTT CASSQLTGTGGEAFF
- TRBJ1-6 - TRBV6-6 TGTGCCAGCAGTTACTCATCTCCGAGCGGGGGAAGCAATTCACCCCTCCACTTT CASSYSSPSGGSNSPLHF
- TRBJ2-1 - TRBV6-1 TGTGCCAGCAGTGAATCTGGAGGGTTTAGTCCCATCCAATACAATGAGCAGTTCTTC CASSESGGFSPIQYNEQFF
- TRBJ1-1 few TRBV3-1 TGTGCCAGCAGCCAAGGCCCGGACATGACTGAAGCTTTCTTT CASSQGPDMTEAFF
TRBD1 TRBJ2-3 - TRBV10-3 TGTGCCACCGCCTTGACAGGGCGAGATACGCAGTATTTT CATALTGRDTQYF
- TRBJ2-5 few TRBV2 TGTGCCAGCAATATGCTGGGGGCCCAAGAGACCCAGTACTTC CASNMLGAQETQYF
- TRBJ1-2 few TRBV14 TGTGCCAGCAGCCAAGATTCGCGTCGGTCATATGGCTACACCTTC CASSQDSRRSYGYTF
TRBD1 TRBJ1-1 - TRBV20-1 TGCAGTGCTAGAGCCTACCCAGGGGGAGTGAACACTGAAGCTTTCTTT CSARAYPGGVNTEAFF
- TRBJ1-1 many TRBV11-2 TGTGCCAGCAGCTTAACTTTTCAGGGGAAGCACACTGAAGCTTTCTTT CASSLTFQGKHTEAFF
- TRBJ1-5 few TRBV6-1 TGTGCCAGCGGAGTGGGATACGGACACGGACAGCCCCAGCATTTT CASGVGYGHGQPQHF
- TRBJ1-1 few TRBV29-1 TGCAGCGTCGCCCCGGACAGAGCCAACACTGAAGCTTTCTTT CSVAPDRANTEAFF
- TRBJ1-2 many TRBV18 TGTGCCAGCTCGACGGGGGACGGCTACACCTTC CASSTGDGYTF
- TRBJ1-6 few TRBV9 TGTGCCAGCAGCGTAGTGGAAACCGGGCATCTAGGTGGGGCCCTCCACTTT CASSVVETGHLGGALHF
- TRBJ1-2 - TRBV15 TGTGCCACCAGCAATAGGCGGGACATACTCGACTCTAACTATGGCTACACCTTC CATSNRRDILDSNYGYTF
- TRBJ2-1 - TRBV29-1 TGCAGCGTTGAGGGGGACTACAATGAGCAGTTCTTC CSVEGDYNEQFF
- TRBJ2-1 few TRBV9 TGTGCCAGCAGCGTATCGGCAGACTACTCCTACAATGAGCAGTTCTTC CASSVSADYSYNEQFF
- TRBJ1-2 few TRBV19 TGTGCCAGTAGTCCGGGACTTTGGGGCTACACCTTC CASSPGLWGYTF
- TRBJ1-2 - TRBV20-1 TGCAGTGCTAGAGCCTTGGACAGCAACTATGGCTACACCTTC CSARALDSNYGYTF
TRBD1 TRBJ1-3 few TRBV9 TGTGCCAGCAGCGCACAGGGGGGAGGAAACACCATATATTTT CASSAQGGGNTIYF
- TRBJ2-5 many TRBV11-1 TGTGCCAGCGTGGTTGGTGAGACCCAGTACTTC CASVVGETQYF
- TRBJ2-2 many TRBV30 TGTGCCTTCCGGGACTGGAACACCGGGGAGCTGTTTTTT CAFRDWNTGELFF
TRBD1 TRBJ2-7 - TRBV5-1 TGCGCCAGCAGCTTACCGGGACAGGCGTCCTACGAGCAGTACTTC CASSLPGQASYEQYF
TRBD2 TRBJ2-1 many TRBV12-3/TRBV12-4 TGTGCCAGCACTGAGCGGGGGGGCAGAGATGAGCAGTTCTTC CASTERGGRDEQFF
TRBD2 TRBJ2-1 few TRBV20-1 TGCAGTGCTATATTAGCGGGGAGCTCCTACAATGAGCAGTTCTTC CSAILAGSSYNEQFF
- TRBJ2-5 - TRBV20-1 TGCAGTGCTCTCTCCGTGGGCGGGGCCCAAGAGACCCAGTACTTC CSALSVGGAQETQYF
- TRBJ1-1 - TRBV29-1 TGCAGCGTTGCACAGTTCACTGAAGCTTTCTTT CSVAQFTEAFF
- TRBJ2-1 few TRBV9 TGTGCCAGCACCCAGCCCGGGATTAACAATGAGCAGTTCTTC CASTQPGINNEQFF
- TRBJ2-3 few TRBV10-3 TGTGCCATCAGTGACCCCGACAGAACTAGCACAGATACGCAGTATTTT CAISDPDRTSTDTQYF
- TRBJ1-4 - TRBV5-1 TGCGCCAACAGCTTGGATGGGCGAGCTGAAAAACTGTTTTTT CANSLDGRAEKLFF
- TRBJ1-6 - TRBV19 TGTGCCAGTAGTAACACCGGCAACAGTAATTCACCCCTCCACTTT CASSNTGNSNSPLHF
TRBD1 TRBJ1-6 few TRBV3-1 TGTGCCAGCAGCTCGCAAACGACAGGGGTAACTTCACCCCTCCACTTT CASSSQTTGVTSPLHF
- TRBJ1-6 - TRBV18 TGTGCCAGCTCACCTGAACGGGGAGGGAATTCACCCCTCCACTTT CASSPERGGNSPLHF
- TRBJ1-5 - TRBV2 TGTGCCAGCAGTGAAGAACTAAGCAATCAGCCCCAGCATTTT CASSEELSNQPQHF
- TRBJ1-5 once TRBV4-1 TGCGCCAGCAGCCAAGAGCCGGGGATAGTCAATCAGCCCCAGCATTTT CASSQEPGIVNQPQHF
TRBD1 TRBJ2-3 - TRBV12-3/TRBV12-4 TGTGCCAGCAGTTTCCCCGGCCAGGGGGCGTCCCTGGGGACAGATACGCAGTATTTT CASSFPGQGASLGTDTQYF
TRBD2 TRBJ2-1 many TRBV3-1 TGTGCCAGCAGCCAGGTCTGGCGGGGGGCGAACAATGAGCAGTTCTTC CASSQVWRGANNEQFF
TRBD1 TRBJ2-1 many TRBV11-3 TGTGCCAGCAGCCGTTACGGACAGGGTGATAAGGATGAGCAGTTCTTC CASSRYGQGDKDEQFF
TRBD1 TRBJ2-3 - TRBV6-1 TGTGCCAGCAGATATATACAGGGGGCGGAATATAGCACAGATACGCAGTATTTT CASRYIQGAEYSTDTQYF
- TRBJ2-7 few TRBV6-1 TGTGCCAGCAGAAGACCGGGACCGACCTCCTACGAGCAGTACTTC CASRRPGPTSYEQYF
- TRBJ1-1 - TRBV7-2 TGTGCCAGCAGCTTAGACATTGGTGTCAGACTAACTGAAGCTTTCTTT CASSLDIGVRLTEAFF
- TRBJ1-5 - TRBV11-2 TGTGCCAGCAGCTTCGGACAGACTAATCAGCCCCGGCATTTT CASSFGQTNQPRHF
- TRBJ1-5 - TRBV6-1 TGTGCCAGCAGTTTGTCAGGGGATGGTTATCAGCCCCAGCATTTT CASSLSGDGYQPQHF